The sequence of this T cell receptor (beta chain) was determined in a study of PD-L1 blockade in urothelial cancer (dated by TCRdb to 2016 to 2017). Background for the entire study: All patients started therapy in the mid-2010s and received atezolizumab 1,200 mg intravenously every 3 weeks. Somatic, immune and clinical correlates of response to PD-L1 blockade with atezolizumab in urothelial cancer were the focus of an exploratory multi-omic analysis. About 85% of the roughly 29 patients were identified as males with urothelial cancer of bladder origin, and a prior smoking history was reported by 18 of 29 patients. In the same patients, whole exome sequencing and RNA sequencing of pretreatment tumors were performed in addition to TCR sequencing. Durable clinical benefit was defined as a progression-free survival longer than 6 months, and TCR features were additionally tested against progression-free survival and overall survival. Pretreatment tumor samples, along with matched peripheral blood serially collected before and after atezolizumab treatment, were subjected to TCR sequencing. Patients had an ECOG performance status of 0 or 1 and had received between 0 and 3 prior chemotherapy regimens. Blood samples yielded a median of roughly 150,000 T cells and some 80,000 unique TCRs, with median clonality 0.080. Blood samples were analyzed at two time points: 3 weeks after treatment start (second dose) and 6 weeks after treatment start. Nine patients reached durable clinical benefit, while 15 to 25 patients did not. Pretreatment blood TCR-seq was available for 30 or so patients, at least one posttreatment blood collection was obtained for approximately 24 patients, and tumor TCR-seq was available for approximately 24 patients. Overall results and qualifications from the work: Improved progression-free and overall survival was associated with having pretreatment peripheral blood TCR clonality below the median. Greater expansion of tumor-associated TCR clones in peripheral blood 3 weeks after the start of treatment was observed in patients with durable benefit (n of about 21, p = 0.022). Because the sample size was small (n ≈ 27) and many exploratory analyses were performed, the results are intended to be hypothesis-generating.

A remark on this clone: Its specific antigen is unknown. No base qualities exist here, and no much larger clone lies one base off it.

The CDR1 and CDR2 encoded by the germline V gene (reference sequence) are SGHKS and YYEKEE. Spanning cysteine to phenylalanine, the CDR3 consists of 16 amino acids. Just CDR3 DNA is preserved here, 48 bases in frame from base 1. Ends trimmed: V by 0 bases, J by 8 bases; bases unmatched to a gene: 6. Each PCR received spiked-in synthetic TCR analog templates so that absolute template abundance could be estimated from read counts. TCRbeta CDR3 regions were amplified from genomic DNA with bias-controlled V and J gene primers using the immunoSEQ assay. Rearranged TCRbeta segments were sequenced at approximately 20X coverage. The source study handled its data this way. Clustering was used to correct sequencing errors, and CDR3s were annotated against IMGT so that V, D and J genes could be assigned. Downstream analyses used only productive TCRbeta rearrangements, leaving out any out-of-frame or stop-codon sequences. Clonality was calculated as one minus the Shannon entropy normalized by the log of the number of unique productive sequences. Fisher's exact test with Benjamini-Hochberg correction, using a cutoff of adjusted p below 0.01, was how clones that differed between time points or between blood and tumor were identified. Here the immuneACCESS table is served through TCRdb, limited to in-frame sequences with V and J called. Missing clones are a known gap in these copies; in checked studies unresolved V genes cover under half, and the rest lacks a known reason. The V and J calls and clone size were taken over from that table, and D and trimming were inferred from the DNA. The sample data list roughly 50,000 clones, and roughly 87% of these were observed just once. The biggest ten clones account for 14% to 15% of the sample.

This specimen's time point label, interpreted: pretreatment peripheral blood. The cohort included 29 patients with locally advanced or metastatic urothelial carcinoma who were treated at Memorial Sloan Kettering on a trial protocol. Peripheral blood mononuclear cells were collected pretreatment and during treatment, with between 1 and 8 total time points per patient. The Qiagen DNeasy Blood extraction kit was used to purify genomic DNA from total PBMCs and from tumor samples. Collected pretreatment and during treatment, PBMCs were isolated and stored as previously described. The chain was built from TRBV5-5 and TRBJ2-2; 11 bases in the middle match TRBD2. The source was PBMCs, collected around atezolizumab (anti-PD-L1) treatment. This sequence was found in a woman in her sixties or seventies with urothelial cancer. The nucleotides read TGTGCCAGCAGCTTGGATGTAGCGGGAGGGGCGGGGGAGCTGTTTTTT. This gives the protein CASSLDVAGGAGELFF.